Listed here are 20 T cell receptor beta chains from one sample, sequenced in a study of blood T cell repertoires in COVID-19. Using immunoSEQ multiplex PCR, the repertoire was profiled, and TCRdb retains in-frame clones only, with some absent. The sample lists about 210,000 clones, around 80% occurring once. Sequences were obtained from peripheral blood. The receptors stem from a woman aged 40 to 49 with acute or convalescent COVID-19.

In its sample, this clone was seen a few times. J is TRBJ1-2 and V is TRBV19, with D perhaps matching TRBD1 (6 bases). CDR3 length: 15 amino acids. Germline CDR1 is LNHDA and CDR2 is SQIVND (reference sequence). V lost 5 bases and J 8 bases, leaving 21 bases between the germline ends. The CDR3 protein is CASSLLDSRFVGYTF. CDR3 DNA: TGTGCCAGTAGTTTGTTGGACAGCCGCTTTGTCGGCTACACCTTC.

V and J are TRBV7-2 and TRBJ2-1; D perhaps matches TRBD2 (5 bases). The CDR3 runs 15 residues. V shed 1 base and J shed 3 bases, with 10 bases lying between them. In germline, CDR1 is SGHTA, CDR2 FQGNSA. In nucleotides, the CDR3 is TGTGCCAGCAGCTTAGGGTGGACTGACTACAATGAGCAGTTCTTC. Its translation is CASSLGWTDYNEQFF.

This clone came up a few times. The rearrangement joins TRBV4-1 to TRBJ1-4; D is perhaps TRBD1 (5 bases). The V end lost 4 bases, the J end lost 8 bases, and 17 bases lay between the germline ends. The CDR3 is 15 residues long. Germline values: CDR1 MGHRA, CDR2 YSYEKL. The CDR3 nucleotides read TGCGCCAGCAGCCCCGGGCCCAGCGGGACGGAAAAACTGTTTTTT. Translation gives CASSPGPSGTEKLFF.

This chain uses TRBV24-1 with TRBJ2-5; the match to TRBD2 covers 10 bases. The CDR3 consists of 19 residues. After removal of 3 bases from V and 2 bases from J, the junction contained 14 bases not matched to a gene. Germline values: CDR1 KGHDR, CDR2 SFDVKD. The chain's CDR3 is CATSDPSGSEGGDQETQYF. The CDR3 coding sequence is TGTGCCACCAGTGATCCTAGCGGGAGTGAGGGTGGGGATCAAGAGACCCAGTACTTC.

This chain's CDR3 is CASSIRYEQYF. CDR3 nucleotides: TGTGCCAGCAGTATTCGTTACGAGCAGTACTTC. The chain has TRBV12-3 or TRBV12-4 and TRBJ2-7; D not resolved. V lost 5 bases and J lost 4, with 6 bases in between. The CDR3 covers 11 residues.

This clone was seen a few times. The chain uses TRBV7-9 and TRBJ2-1; 9 bases are a match to TRBD1. Trimming at V came to 2 bases and at J to 10 bases, leaving 9 bases not matched to a gene. Germline-derived CDR1 and CDR2 are SEHNR and FQNEAQ (reference sequence). This CDR3 contains 15 residues. CDR3 coding DNA: TGTGCCAGCAGCTTACCGGACAGGGGTATATGGGAGCAGTTCTTC. Translating gives CASSLPDRGIWEQFF.

The chain carries TRBV5-1 and TRBJ2-1; 8 bases agree with TRBD1. Germline values: CDR1 SGHRS, CDR2 YFSETQ. CDR3 length: 13 residues. Trimming cost V 3 bases and J 9 bases; bases outside gene matches: 5. The CDR3 region has the DNA TGCGCCAGCAGCTGGACAGGGTTCGGTGAGCAGTTCTTC. It codes for CASSWTGFGEQFF.

The V call is TRBV5-5, the J call TRBJ2-2, with 10 positions matching TRBD1. With V trimmed by 3 bases and J by 3 bases, 5 bases remained unmatched. This CDR3 comprises 16 residues. Germline assignment: CDR1 SGHKS and CDR2 YYEKEE (reference sequence). The CDR3: CASSYRQGADTGELFF. Here the CDR3 DNA reads TGTGCCAGCAGCTATAGACAGGGGGCAGACACCGGGGAGCTGTTTTTT.

The chain links TRBV20-1 to TRBJ2-5; 7 nucleotides agree with TRBD1. The V and J ends lost 3 bases and 7 bases, in that order; junction bases with no gene match: 8. Germline CDR1 reads DFQATT; CDR2 reads SNEGSKA (reference sequence). The CDR3 sequence is 13 residues long. The CDR3 loop is CSASKQGKGTQYF. The DNA for the CDR3 is TGCAGTGCTAGTAAACAGGGGAAAGGGACCCAGTACTTC.

J is TRBJ1-1 and V is TRBV7-8, with a possible D match to TRBD1 (5 bases). Trimming pared 5 bases from V and 1 base from J, leaving 11 bases between. Per the germline V gene, CDR1 is SGHVS and CDR2 is FQNEAQ. The CDR3 sequence is 14 residues long. CDR3 protein: CASSLNTGNTEAFF. CDR3 in DNA: TGTGCCAGCAGCCTAAACACAGGGAACACTGAAGCTTTCTTT.

The rearrangement links TRBV9 to TRBJ2-3; D perhaps matches TRBD2 (6 bases). CDR3 size: 11 residues. Germline V lookup: CDR1 SGDLS, CDR2 YYNGEE. V dropped 5 bases and J dropped 6 bases, with 7 bases sitting between them. CDR3 nucleotides: TGTGCCAGCAGTCGGGGGGATACGCAGTATTTT. This gives the protein CASSRGDTQYF.

The J gene is TRBJ1-1, the V gene TRBV6-1, with D possibly being TRBD1 (5 bases). V was clipped by 0 bases and J by 10 bases, with 15 bases between them. The CDR3 runs 14 residues. Germline V gives CDR1 MNHNS, CDR2 SASEGT. The CDR3 reads CASSEALTRGGAFF. CDR3 DNA: TGTGCCAGCAGTGAAGCGTTAACTCGGGGGGGAGCTTTCTTT.

The chain links TRBV2 to TRBJ2-1, with D perhaps matching TRBD1 (6 bases). This CDR3 is 12 amino acids long. Trimming pared 6 bases from V and 7 bases from J, leaving 10 bases between. Germline values: CDR1 SNHLY, CDR2 FYNNEI. In DNA, the CDR3 is TGTGCCAGCAGGAGGACAGTGAATGAGCAGTTCTTC. This encodes CASRRTVNEQFF.

The chain carries TRBV24-1 and TRBJ1-2, with 8 bases lining up with TRBD1. Germline assignment: CDR1 KGHDR and CDR2 SFDVKD. J lost 4 bases, V lost 5 bases, and 8 bases had no gene match. The CDR3 is 15 amino acids. DNA of the CDR3: TGTGCCACCAGTGCCTCCCTAGGACAGGGCTATGGCTACACCTTC. This sequence encodes CATSASLGQGYGYTF.

Written as DNA, the CDR3 is TGTGCCAGCAGCTTAGCCGGGACTAGCGACACAGATACGCAGTATTTT. Its protein is CASSLAGTSDTDTQYF. The chain employs TRBV7-9 and TRBJ2-3; 10 positions agree with TRBD2. Trimming cost V 0 bases and J 2 bases; bases outside gene matches: 2. Germline lookup yields CDR1 SEHNR and CDR2 FQNEAQ (reference sequence). The CDR3 spans 16 residues.

The V and J genes are TRBV21-1 and TRBJ2-2; whether TRBD2, the table's D call, matches the DNA was not checked. TRBV21-1 is an annotated pseudogene. The CDR3 length is 19 residues. The CDR3 bases are TGTGCCAGCAGCAAAGTCAGCTGCAGCGGGAGGGCCCACACCGGGGAGCTGTTTTTT. Protein: CASSKVSCSGRAHTGELFF.

CDR3 residues: CASSPRDTPTGELFF. The CDR3 bases are TGTGCCAGCAGCCCTAGGGACACCCCCACCGGGGAGCTGTTTTTT. The rearrangement links TRBV14 to TRBJ2-2, with D perhaps TRBD1 (6 bases). CDR3 length: 15 residues. Germline V gene lookup returns CDR1 SGHDN and CDR2 FVKESK. With 4 bases removed from V and 4 bases from J, the gap between germline ends came to 13 bases.

J is TRBJ1-1 and V is TRBV6-4, with D maybe TRBD1 (6 bases). The V gene's germline CDR1 is MRHNA and CDR2 SNTAGT. CDR3 length: 13 amino acids. V lost 2 bases, J lost 5 bases, and 9 bases lay in between. CDR3 nucleotide sequence: TGTGCCAGCAGTGACACAGGGAATACTGAAGCTTTCTTT. This sequence encodes CASSDTGNTEAFF.

The chain has TRBV25-1 and TRBJ1-1; weak D call: TRBD1 (6 bases). The germline V gene has CDR1 MGHDK and CDR2 SYGVNS. Between the trimmed V and J ends, which lost 7 bases and 1 base, there was a span of 10 bases. The CDR3 is 13 residues long. The CDR3 spells CASITTGNTEAFF. The CDR3 nucleotides read TGTGCCAGCATCACGACAGGGAACACTGAAGCTTTCTTT.

This chain connects TRBV18 to TRBJ2-2; D gene unclear. There are 13 residues in the CDR3. The germline V gene encodes CDR1 KGHSH and CDR2 LQKENI. Trimming took off 4 bases at V and 2 bases at J, with 5 bases between the two ends. As DNA, the CDR3 is TGTGCCAGCTCACAACTAAACACCGGGGAGCTGTTTTTT. This sequence encodes CASSQLNTGELFF.